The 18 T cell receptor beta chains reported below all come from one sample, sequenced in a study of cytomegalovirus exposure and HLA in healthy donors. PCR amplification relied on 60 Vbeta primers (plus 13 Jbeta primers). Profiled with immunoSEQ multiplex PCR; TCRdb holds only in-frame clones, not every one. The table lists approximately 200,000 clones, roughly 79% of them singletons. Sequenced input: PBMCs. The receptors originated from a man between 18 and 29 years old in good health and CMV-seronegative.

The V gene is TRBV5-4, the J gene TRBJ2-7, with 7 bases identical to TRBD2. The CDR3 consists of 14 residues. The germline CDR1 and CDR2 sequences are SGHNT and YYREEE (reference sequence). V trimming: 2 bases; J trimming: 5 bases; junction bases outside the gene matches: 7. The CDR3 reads CASSFGGGPNEQYF. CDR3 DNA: TGTGCCAGCAGCTTTGGGGGAGGGCCCAACGAGCAGTACTTC.

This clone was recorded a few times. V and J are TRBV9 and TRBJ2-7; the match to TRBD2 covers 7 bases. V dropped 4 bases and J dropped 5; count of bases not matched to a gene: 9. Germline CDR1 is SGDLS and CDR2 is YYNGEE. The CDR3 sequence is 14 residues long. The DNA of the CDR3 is TGTGCCAGCAGCTGGGGGGGGGTGAGGAACGAGCAGTACTTC. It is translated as CASSWGGVRNEQYF.

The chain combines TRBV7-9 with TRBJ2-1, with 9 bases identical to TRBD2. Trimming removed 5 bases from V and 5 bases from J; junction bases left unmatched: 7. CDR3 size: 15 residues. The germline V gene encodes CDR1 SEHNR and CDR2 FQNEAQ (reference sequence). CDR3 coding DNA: TGTGCCAGCAGCCCCCGACTAGCGGATAACAATGAGCAGTTCTTC. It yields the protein CASSPRLADNNEQFF. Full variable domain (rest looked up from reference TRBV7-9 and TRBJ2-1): DTGVSQNPRHKITKRGQNVTFRCDPISEHNRLYWYRQTLGQGPEFLTYFQNEAQLEKSRLLSDRFSAERPKGSFSTLEIQRTEQGDSAMYLCASSPRLADNNEQFFGPGTRLTVL.

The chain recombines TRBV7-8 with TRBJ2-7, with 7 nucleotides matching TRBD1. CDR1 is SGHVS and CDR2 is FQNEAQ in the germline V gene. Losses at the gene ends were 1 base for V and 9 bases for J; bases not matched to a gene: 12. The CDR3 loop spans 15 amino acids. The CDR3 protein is CASSLGGTEGSGQYF. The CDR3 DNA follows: TGTGCCAGCAGCTTAGGGGGGACAGAGGGATCGGGGCAGTACTTC.

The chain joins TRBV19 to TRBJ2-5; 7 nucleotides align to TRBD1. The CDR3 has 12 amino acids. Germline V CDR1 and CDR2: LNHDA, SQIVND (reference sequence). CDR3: CAAGTAKETQYF. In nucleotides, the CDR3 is TGTGCGGCCGGGACAGCAAAAGAGACCCAGTACTTC. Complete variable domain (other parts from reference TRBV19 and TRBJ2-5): DGGITQSPKYLFRKEGQNVTLSCEQNLNHDAMYWYRQDPGQGLRLIYYSQIVNDFQKGDIAEGYSVSREKKESFPLTVTSAQKNPTAFYLCAAGTAKETQYFGPGTRLLVL.

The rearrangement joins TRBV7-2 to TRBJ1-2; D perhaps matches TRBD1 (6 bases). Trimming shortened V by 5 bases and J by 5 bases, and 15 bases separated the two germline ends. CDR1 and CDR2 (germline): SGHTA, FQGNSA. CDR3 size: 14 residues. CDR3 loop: CASSMGGGAYGYTF. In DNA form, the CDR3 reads TGTGCCAGCAGCATGGGGGGGGGCGCGTATGGCTACACCTTC.

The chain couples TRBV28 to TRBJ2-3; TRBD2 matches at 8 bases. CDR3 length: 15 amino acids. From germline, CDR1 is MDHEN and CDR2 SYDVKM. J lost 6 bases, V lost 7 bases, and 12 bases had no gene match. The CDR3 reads CASTPVAGNSDTQYF. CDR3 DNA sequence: TGTGCCAGCACCCCAGTAGCGGGAAATTCTGATACGCAGTATTTT.

The CDR3 region has the DNA TGTGCCAGCAGCTTACCCGACGGAGCAACTAATGAAAAACTGTTTTTT. This gives the protein CASSLPDGATNEKLFF. The chain has TRBV5-6 and TRBJ1-4; D is ambiguous. Germline loops: CDR1 SGHDT, CDR2 YYEEEE. The CDR3 covers 16 residues. Trimming pared 2 bases from V and 0 bases from J, leaving 11 bases between.

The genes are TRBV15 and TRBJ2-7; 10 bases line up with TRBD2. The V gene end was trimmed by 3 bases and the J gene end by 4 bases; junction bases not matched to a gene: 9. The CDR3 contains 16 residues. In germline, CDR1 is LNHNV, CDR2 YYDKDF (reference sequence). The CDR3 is CATSRARTSGGYEQYF. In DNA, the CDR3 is TGTGCCACCAGCAGGGCGAGGACTAGCGGTGGGTACGAGCAGTACTTC.

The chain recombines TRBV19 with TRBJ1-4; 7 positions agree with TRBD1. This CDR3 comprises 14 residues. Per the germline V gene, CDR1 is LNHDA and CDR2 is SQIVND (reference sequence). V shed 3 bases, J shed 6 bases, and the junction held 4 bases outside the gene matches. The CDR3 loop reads CASSIRGQYEKLFF. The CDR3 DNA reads TGTGCCAGTAGTATTAGGGGGCAGTATGAAAAACTGTTTTTT.

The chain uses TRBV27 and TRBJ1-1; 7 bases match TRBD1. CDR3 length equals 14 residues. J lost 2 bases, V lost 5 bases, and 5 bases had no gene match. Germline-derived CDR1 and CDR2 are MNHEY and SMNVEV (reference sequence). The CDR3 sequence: CASSIGQANTEAFF. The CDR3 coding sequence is TGTGCCAGCAGTATCGGACAGGCAAACACTGAAGCTTTCTTT.

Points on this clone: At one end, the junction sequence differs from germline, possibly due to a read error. The CDR3 DNA follows: TGTTCCAGCAGCTTAGGTGCGGAAAAACTGTTTTTT. Protein product: CSSSLGAEKLFF. The chain has TRBV7-9 and TRBJ1-4; D is uncertain. The V gene's germline CDR1 is SEHNR and CDR2 FQNEAQ (reference sequence). This CDR3 spans 12 amino acids.

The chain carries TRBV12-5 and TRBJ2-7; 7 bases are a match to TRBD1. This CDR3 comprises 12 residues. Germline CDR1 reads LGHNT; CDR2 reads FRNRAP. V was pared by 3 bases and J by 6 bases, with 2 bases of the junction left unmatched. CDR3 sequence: CASGFRDSEQYF. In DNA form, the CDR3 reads TGTGCTAGTGGTTTCCGGGACAGCGAGCAGTACTTC.

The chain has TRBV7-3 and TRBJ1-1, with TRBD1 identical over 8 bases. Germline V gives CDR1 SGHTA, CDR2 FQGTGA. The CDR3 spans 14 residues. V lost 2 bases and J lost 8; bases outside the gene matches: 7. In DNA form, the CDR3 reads TGTGCCAGCAGCTTACACGCAGGGGGCCCAGAAGCTTTCTTT. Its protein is CASSLHAGGPEAFF.

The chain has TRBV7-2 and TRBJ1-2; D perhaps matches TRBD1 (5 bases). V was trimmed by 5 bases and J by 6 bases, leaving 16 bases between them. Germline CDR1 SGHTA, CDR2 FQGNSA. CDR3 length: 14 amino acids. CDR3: CASSPWDSPDGYTF. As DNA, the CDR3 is TGTGCCAGCAGCCCTTGGGACTCTCCCGATGGCTACACCTTC.

For the CDR3, the DNA is TGTGCCAGCAGGGGACAGGGATCCTACGAGCAGTACTTC. Protein: CASRGQGSYEQYF. V and J are TRBV28 and TRBJ2-7, with 9 bases lining up with TRBD1. V shed 6 bases and J 1 base; nucleotides not matched to a gene: 1. This CDR3 region has 13 residues. Germline V gene lookup returns CDR1 MDHEN and CDR2 SYDVKM. The full variable domain, with the rest looked up from reference TRBV28 and TRBJ2-7, is DVKVTQSSRYLVKRTGEKVFLECVQDMDHENMFWYRQDPGLGLRLIYFSYDVKMKEKGDIPEGYSVSREKKERFSLILESASTNQTSMYLCASRGQGSYEQYFGPGTRLTVT.

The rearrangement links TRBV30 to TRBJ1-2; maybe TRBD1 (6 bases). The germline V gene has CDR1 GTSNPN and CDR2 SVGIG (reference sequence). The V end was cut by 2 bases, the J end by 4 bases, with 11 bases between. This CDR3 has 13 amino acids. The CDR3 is CAWSSGVGYGYTF. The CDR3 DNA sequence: TGTGCCTGGAGTTCAGGGGTTGGCTATGGCTACACCTTC. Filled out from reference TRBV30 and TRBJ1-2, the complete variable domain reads SQTIHQWPATLVQPVGSPLSLECTVEGTSNPNLYWYRQAAGRGLQLLFYSVGIGQISSEVPQNLSASRPQDRQFILSSKKLLLSDSGFYLCAWSSGVGYGYTFGSGTRLTVV.

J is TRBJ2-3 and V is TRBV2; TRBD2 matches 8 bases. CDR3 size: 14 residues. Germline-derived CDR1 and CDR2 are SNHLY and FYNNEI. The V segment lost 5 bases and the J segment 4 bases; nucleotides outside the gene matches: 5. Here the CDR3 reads CASSNSGGSDTQYF. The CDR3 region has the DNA TGTGCCAGCAGTAACAGCGGGGGCTCAGATACGCAGTATTTT.